Below, one T cell receptor (beta chain) is given with its context. The assay was immunoSEQ multiplex PCR, and TCRdb's table has in-frame clones only and misses some. The table lists nearly 50,000 clones, roughly 86% of them singletons. Trimming left V 3 bases short and J 5 bases short, with 14 bases between. The germline CDR1 and CDR2 sequences are SEHNR and FQNEAQ (reference sequence). The CDR3 is made up of 14 amino acids. The sample originates from a study of blood T cell repertoires in COVID-19. The V gene is TRBV7-9, the J gene TRBJ2-7; tentative D call: TRBD2 (5 bases). This TCR was recovered from a man aged 35 to 55 with active COVID-19. Source material: peripheral blood. The DNA of the CDR3 is TGTGCCAGCAGCTTGGAGGTTTCGGCCGACGAGCAGTACTTC. It is translated as CASSLEVSADEQYF.